This T cell receptor beta chain was profiled in a study of blood T cell repertoires in COVID-19. Study-wide context: Material from acute and convalescent COVID-19 was sourced from the United States, Italy and Spain.

In the authors' workflow: Amplification of reference gene primers was used by the study to estimate nucleated cell counts. Here immunoSEQ multiplex PCR was the method, and the copy in TCRdb shows in-frame clones only, minus some. That table is the source of V, J and clone size, and D and trimming were worked out from the DNA. The table lists around 260,000 clones, roughly nine tenths of them singletons, with 3.5% to 4% in the top ten. This clone has more than one count but fewer than ten. This CDR3 is 17 amino acids long. Trimming removed 0 bases from V and 6 bases from J, with 18 bases in between. The germline gives CDR1 SGHKS, CDR2 YYEKEE (reference sequence).

Sequencing was performed on peripheral blood. V and J are TRBV5-5 and TRBJ2-2, with TRBD1 as a possible D gene (5 bases). The source is a man younger than 35 with active or convalescent COVID-19. CDR3 coding DNA: TGTGCCAGCAGCTTGGGCAGGGTCGTCTCAGAATCCGGGGAGCTGTTTTTT. As protein: CASSLGRVVSESGELFF.